One and the same sample provided the 9 T cell receptor beta chains below, sequenced in a study of neoadjuvant anti-PD-1 for oral cavity cancer. Time point in this sample: after neoadjuvant nivolumab, at surgical resection. Data came from immunoSEQ multiplex PCR; TCRdb stores just in-frame clones and leaves some out. The table records 37,000 or so clones, around 38% of them present only once. This specimen consisted of tumor tissue, obtained after nivolumab (anti-PD-1) treatment. Source of these receptors: a person aged 35-80 years with oral cavity squamous cell carcinoma.

This clone was seen more than once but under ten times. The J gene is TRBJ2-1, the V gene TRBV6-1; D is undetermined. CDR3 length: 13 residues. V lost 7 bases and J lost 4, with 11 bases in between. The germline CDR1 and CDR2 sequences are MNHNS and SASEGT. DNA of the CDR3: TGTGCCAGCAAGGTGGCAGAATACAATGAGCAGTTCTTC. This codes for CASKVAEYNEQFF.

This chain links TRBV6-6 with TRBJ2-1; D unresolved. Germline CDR1 reads MNHNY; CDR2 reads SVGAGI (reference sequence). Deletions cut 2 bases from V and 2 bases from J, with 10 bases between. The CDR3 consists of 15 residues. The DNA of the CDR3 is TGTGCCAGCAGTTACGGGGAAACTCCCTACAATGAGCAGTTCTTC. Its protein is CASSYGETPYNEQFF.

This clone was detected many times. The genes are TRBV4-1 and TRBJ2-1; D might be TRBD1 or TRBD2, each matching 6 bases. The V end was cut by 5 bases, the J end by 8 bases, with 19 bases between. This CDR3 is built from 15 residues. Germline CDR1 is MGHRA and CDR2 is YSYEKL. The CDR3 loop reads CASSASRGDGDEQFF. The CDR3 coding sequence is TGCGCCAGCAGCGCCTCTAGGGGGGATGGTGATGAGCAGTTCTTC.

V and J are TRBV11-2 and TRBJ2-2; D is possibly TRBD2 (6 bases). V was cut by 3 bases and J by 1 base, with 12 bases left in between. This CDR3 contains 16 residues. Germline V gene data show CDR1 as SGHAT and CDR2 as FQNNGV. CDR3 bases: TGTGCCAGCAGCTTCCGGGGGTACGGGAACACCGGGGAGCTGTTTTTT. Translation: CASSFRGYGNTGELFF.

This chain connects TRBV30 to TRBJ2-7, with 7 positions matching TRBD1. The germline CDR1 and CDR2 sequences are GTSNPN and SVGIG (reference sequence). The CDR3 length is 17 residues. Trimming removed 1 base from V and 4 bases from J; junction bases left unmatched: 16. The CDR3 is CAWSAKTLGGLVYEQYF. CDR3 in DNA: TGTGCCTGGAGTGCTAAAACCCTAGGGGGCTTAGTATACGAGCAGTACTTC.

This rearrangement joins TRBV5-1 to TRBJ1-1; 7 bases agree with TRBD1. CDR1 and CDR2 (germline): SGHRS, YFSETQ. V lost 2 bases and J lost 3; bases outside the gene matches: 1. This CDR3 has 13 residues. The CDR3 region is CASSFTGDTEAFF. The CDR3 DNA follows: TGCGCCAGCAGCTTTACAGGGGACACTGAAGCTTTCTTT.

This rearrangement joins TRBV5-1 to TRBJ2-7, with D possibly matching TRBD1 (5 bases). There are 15 residues in the CDR3. Trimming stripped 3 bases from V and 6 bases from J, with 19 bases between. The germline V gene encodes CDR1 SGHRS and CDR2 YFSETQ. CDR3 DNA: TGCGCCAGCAGCTCCCAAGGTCTGGGGCCCACCGAGCAGTACTTC. Amino acids: CASSSQGLGPTEQYF.

For this clone: This sample also contains other DNA sequences that code for the same CDR3. The genes are TRBV7-8 and TRBJ2-1; D is uncertain. There are 14 residues in the CDR3. Germline V gene lookup returns CDR1 SGHVS and CDR2 FQNEAQ. V was pared by 1 base and J by 8 bases, with 12 bases between. Here the CDR3 reads CASSLDGPLDEQFF. CDR3 nucleotide sequence: TGTGCCAGCAGCTTAGACGGTCCCCTCGATGAGCAGTTCTTC. Filled out from reference TRBV7-8 and TRBJ2-1, the complete variable domain reads GAGVSQSPRYKVAKRGQDVALRCDPISGHVSLFWYQQALGQGPEFLTYFQNEAQLDKSGLPSDRFFAERPEGSVSTLKIQRTQQEDSAVYLCASSLDGPLDEQFFGPGTRLTVL.

This clone was picked up a small number of times. DNA for the CDR3: TGTGCCTGGAACGCGGGACTAGCGTCGGTCGGGGAGCTGTTTTTT. Encoded protein: CAWNAGLASVGELFF. The chain combines TRBV30 with TRBJ2-2; 10 bases line up with TRBD2. The junction had 9 bases not matched to a gene; V was cut back by 4 bases and J by 7 bases. The CDR3 extends over 15 amino acids. Germline CDR1 is GTSNPN and CDR2 is SVGIG (reference sequence).